The 14 T cell receptor beta chains listed next were all sequenced from one sample in a study of blood T cell repertoires in COVID-19. Generated by immunoSEQ multiplex PCR, the TCRdb table keeps only in-frame clones and is missing some. The sample contains roughly 180,000 clones, approximately 86% of which appear only once. Sequencing was performed on PBMCs or T cells enriched from blood (not recorded which). The source is a man in his sixties who had recovered from COVID-19.

In DNA form, the CDR3 reads TGTGCCAGCAGTTACACCGGACAGAATATTAACTATGGCTACACCTTC. As protein: CASSYTGQNINYGYTF. The chain joins TRBV6-5 to TRBJ1-2; the D gene is possibly TRBD1 (6 bases). The length of the CDR3 is 16 residues. The V gene lost 2 bases and the J gene lost 1 base, with 14 bases spanning the gap. Looked up from germline, CDR1 is MNHEY and CDR2 is SVGAGI.

The table lists this clone with a count of one. The rearrangement uses TRBV10-3 and TRBJ1-2; 9 positions agree with TRBD1. The germline gives CDR1 ENHRY, CDR2 SYGVKD. V trimming: 7 bases; J trimming: 4 bases; junction bases outside the gene matches: 7. The length of the CDR3 is 14 residues. The CDR3 spells CAINSQGASYGYTF. The DNA of the CDR3 is TGTGCCATCAATTCACAGGGGGCGAGCTATGGCTACACCTTC.

The chain joins TRBV29-1 to TRBJ2-3; D ambiguous. With 6 bases removed from V and 0 bases from J, the gap between germline ends came to 10 bases. This CDR3 is built from 13 residues. The V gene's germline CDR1 is SQVTM and CDR2 ANQGSEA. DNA for the CDR3: TGCAGCGTCTGGGCCCTAAGCACAGATACGCAGTATTTT. It codes for CSVWALSTDTQYF.

Concerning this clone itself: Other DNA sequences in the sample encode the same CDR3. This sequence joins TRBV28 and TRBJ2-5, with TRBD2 identical over 12 bases. Germline V gene sequence: CDR1 MDHEN, CDR2 SYDVKM. V lost 5 bases and J lost 4; bases outside the gene matches: 5. The length of the CDR3 is 15 residues. The CDR3 DNA is TGTGCCAGCAGTCCTTCTAGCGGGGGGGTAGAGACCCAGTACTTC. Protein product: CASSPSSGGVETQYF. The full variable domain, completed using reference TRBV28 and TRBJ2-5, is DVKVTQSSRYLVKRTGEKVFLECVQDMDHENMFWYRQDPGLGLRLIYFSYDVKMKEKGDIPEGYSVSREKKERFSLILESASTNQTSMYLCASSPSSGGVETQYFGPGTRLLVL.

This clone was counted between two and nine times. Here the CDR3 reads CAIRTSGTTDTQYF. The DNA for the CDR3 is TGTGCCATCCGGACTAGCGGGACAACAGATACGCAGTATTTT. The chain combines TRBV2 with TRBJ2-3; 12 bases align to TRBD2. Germline V lookup: CDR1 SNHLY, CDR2 FYNNEI. This CDR3 comprises 14 residues. J lost 3 bases, V lost 10 bases, and 5 bases had no gene match.

The CDR3 DNA sequence: TGTGCCAGCAGCTTGACAGGGGGAAACTATGGCTACACCTTC. This gives the protein CASSLTGGNYGYTF. J is TRBJ1-2 and V is TRBV7-3, with 9 bases that match TRBD1. Germline-derived CDR1 and CDR2 are SGHTA and FQGTGA. After removal of 3 bases from V and 2 bases from J, the junction contained 1 base not matched to a gene. This CDR3 has 14 residues.

The rearrangement links TRBV11-3 to TRBJ2-5; unclear D gene. Germline V lookup: CDR1 SGHNT, CDR2 YENEEA. V shed 3 bases and J shed 1 base, with 6 bases lying between them. CDR3 length: 13 residues. This chain's CDR3 is CASSFDTQETQYF. The CDR3 DNA reads as TGTGCCAGCAGCTTCGACACCCAAGAGACCCAGTACTTC.

In this sample, this clone turned up a few times. The chain carries TRBV6-5 and TRBJ1-2; D not resolved. The CDR3 extends over 12 amino acids. V was cut by 6 bases and J by 5 bases, with 10 bases left in between. Germline V CDR1 and CDR2: MNHEY, SVGAGI. The CDR3 loop reads CASRGGGYGYTF. In DNA form, the CDR3 reads TGTGCCAGCAGGGGCGGAGGGTATGGCTACACCTTC.

The chain combines TRBV5-1 with TRBJ2-7; D remains ambiguous. The germline V gene encodes CDR1 SGHRS and CDR2 YFSETQ. V shed 0 bases and J shed 0 bases, with 4 bases lying between them. The CDR3 has 13 residues. DNA of the CDR3: TGCGCCAGCAGCTTGGAGAGCTCCTACGAGCAGTACTTC. Translating gives CASSLESSYEQYF.

Written as DNA, the CDR3 is TGTGCCATCAGTGATGGGACAGGGGCGGTCTACGAGCAGTACTTC. Amino acid sequence: CAISDGTGAVYEQYF. The rearrangement uses TRBV10-3 and TRBJ2-7, with 10 bases aligning to TRBD1. V lost 3 bases, J lost 3 bases, and 5 bases stayed unmatched. CDR1 is ENHRY and CDR2 is SYGVKD in the germline V gene. The CDR3 is 15 residues long.

The chain has TRBV9 and TRBJ2-7; TRBD1 is a possible D gene (6 bases). Germline assignment: CDR1 SGDLS and CDR2 YYNGEE. V lost 4 bases and J lost 6, with 14 bases in between. There are 13 residues in the CDR3. The DNA for the CDR3 is TGTGCCAGCAGCCCAACACAGGGATTCGAGCAGTACTTC. Amino acids: CASSPTQGFEQYF.

This chain connects TRBV29-1 to TRBJ2-1; D might be TRBD2 (6 bases). The CDR3 consists of 11 residues. Per the germline V gene, CDR1 is SQVTM and CDR2 is ANQGSEA. V was clipped by 3 bases and J by 6 bases, with 6 bases between them. CDR3: CSVEGGNEQFF. In DNA form, the CDR3 reads TGCAGCGTTGAGGGGGGCAATGAGCAGTTCTTC.

This rearrangement joins TRBV2 to TRBJ1-5; a weak D match, TRBD1 (5 bases). This CDR3 has 15 amino acids. V was clipped by 2 bases and J by 2 bases, with 10 bases between them. Germline-derived CDR1 and CDR2 are SNHLY and FYNNEI. CDR3 DNA sequence: TGTGCCAGCAGTGAAAGGGGTGGGGGCAATCAGCCCCAGCATTTT. Its translation: CASSERGGGNQPQHF.

This clone has only one observation. CDR3 DNA: TGTGCCAGCAGCCAACCCGGGACAGGGCAATCACCCCTCCACTTT. It specifies CASSQPGTGQSPLHF. The rearrangement joins TRBV3-1 (or the pseudogene TRBV3-2) to TRBJ1-6; the match to TRBD1 covers 9 bases. Germline V CDR1 and CDR2: LGHDT, YNNKEL (reference sequence). Losses at the gene ends were 2 bases for V and 10 bases for J; bases not matched to a gene: 6. The CDR3 extends over 15 amino acids.